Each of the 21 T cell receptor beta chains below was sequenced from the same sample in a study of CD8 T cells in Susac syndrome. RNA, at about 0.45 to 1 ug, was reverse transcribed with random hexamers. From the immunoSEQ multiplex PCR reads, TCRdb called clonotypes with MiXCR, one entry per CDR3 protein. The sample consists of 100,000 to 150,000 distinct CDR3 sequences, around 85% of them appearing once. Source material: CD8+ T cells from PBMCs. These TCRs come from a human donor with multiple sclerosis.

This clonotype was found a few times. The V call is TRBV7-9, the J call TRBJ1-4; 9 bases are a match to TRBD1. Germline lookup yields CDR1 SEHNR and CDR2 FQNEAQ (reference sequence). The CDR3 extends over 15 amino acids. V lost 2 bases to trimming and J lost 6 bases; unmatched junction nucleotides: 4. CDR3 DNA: TGTGCCAGCAGCTTACGGGACAGGGCATATGAAAAACTGTTTTTT. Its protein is CASSLRDRAYEKLFF.

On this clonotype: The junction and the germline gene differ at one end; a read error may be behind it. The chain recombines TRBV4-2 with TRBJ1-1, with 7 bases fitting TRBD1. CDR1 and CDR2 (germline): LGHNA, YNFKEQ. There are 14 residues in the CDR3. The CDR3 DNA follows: TGTGCCAGCAGCCCGGGTAAAAAGGGGGCTGACGCTTTCTTT. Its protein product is CASSPGKKGADAFF.

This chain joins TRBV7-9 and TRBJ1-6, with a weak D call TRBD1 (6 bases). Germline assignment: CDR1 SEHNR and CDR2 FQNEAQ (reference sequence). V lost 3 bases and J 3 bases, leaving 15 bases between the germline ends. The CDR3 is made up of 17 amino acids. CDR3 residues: CASSFSVGQIYNSPLHF. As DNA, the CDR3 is TGTGCCAGCAGCTTCTCGGTCGGACAGATCTATAATTCACCCCTCCACTTT.

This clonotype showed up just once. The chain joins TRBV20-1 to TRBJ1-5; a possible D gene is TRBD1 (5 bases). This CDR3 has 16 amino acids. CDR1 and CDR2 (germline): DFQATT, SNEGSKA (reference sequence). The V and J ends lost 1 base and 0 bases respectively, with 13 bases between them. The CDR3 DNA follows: TGCAGTGCTAGAGTGACGGCAGGGATTAGCAATCAGCCCCAGCATTTT. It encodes CSARVTAGISNQPQHF.

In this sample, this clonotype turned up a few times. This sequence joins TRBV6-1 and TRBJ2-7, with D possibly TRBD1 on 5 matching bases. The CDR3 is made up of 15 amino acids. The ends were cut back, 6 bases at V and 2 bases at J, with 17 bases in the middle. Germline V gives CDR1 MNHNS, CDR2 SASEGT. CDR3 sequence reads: CASSPHPGYTYEQYV. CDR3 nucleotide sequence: TGTGCCAGCAGCCCCCACCCAGGGTACACCTACGAGCAGTACGTC.

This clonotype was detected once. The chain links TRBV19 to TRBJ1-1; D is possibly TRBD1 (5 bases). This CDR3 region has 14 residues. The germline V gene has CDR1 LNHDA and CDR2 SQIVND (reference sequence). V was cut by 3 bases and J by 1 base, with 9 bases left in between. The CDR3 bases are TGTGCCAGTAGTATTGGGGGGACGAACACTGAAGCTTTCTTT. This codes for CASSIGGTNTEAFF.

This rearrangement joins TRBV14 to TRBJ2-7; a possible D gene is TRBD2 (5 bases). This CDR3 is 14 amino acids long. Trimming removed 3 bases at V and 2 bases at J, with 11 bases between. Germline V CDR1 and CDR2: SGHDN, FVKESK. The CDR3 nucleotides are TGTGCCAGCAGCCAGGACTCAAACACCTACGAGCAGTACTTC. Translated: CASSQDSNTYEQYF.

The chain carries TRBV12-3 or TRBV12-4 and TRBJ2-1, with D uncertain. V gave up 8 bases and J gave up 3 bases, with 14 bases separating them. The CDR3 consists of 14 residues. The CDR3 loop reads CASHRPDRYNEQFF. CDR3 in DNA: TGTGCCAGCCACCGACCAGACCGCTACAATGAGCAGTTCTTC.

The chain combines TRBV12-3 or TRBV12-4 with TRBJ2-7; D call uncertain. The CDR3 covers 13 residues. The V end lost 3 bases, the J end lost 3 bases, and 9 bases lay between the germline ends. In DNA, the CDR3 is TGTGCCAGCAGTTTGGCCCCCTTCTACGAGCAGTACTTC. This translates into CASSLAPFYEQYF.

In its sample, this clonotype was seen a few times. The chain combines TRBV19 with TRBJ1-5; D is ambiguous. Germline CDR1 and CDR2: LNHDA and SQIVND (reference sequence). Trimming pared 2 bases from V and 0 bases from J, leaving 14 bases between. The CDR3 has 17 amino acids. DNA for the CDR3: TGTGCCAGTAGTATAAGCTCGGGATTCTATAGCAATCAGCCCCAGCATTTT. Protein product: CASSISSGFYSNQPQHF.

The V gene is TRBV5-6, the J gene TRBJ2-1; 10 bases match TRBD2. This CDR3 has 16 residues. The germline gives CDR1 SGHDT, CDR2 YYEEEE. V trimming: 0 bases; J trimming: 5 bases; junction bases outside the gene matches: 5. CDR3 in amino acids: CASSLGLAGANNEQFF. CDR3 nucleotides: TGTGCCAGCAGCTTGGGCCTAGCGGGAGCAAACAATGAGCAGTTCTTC.

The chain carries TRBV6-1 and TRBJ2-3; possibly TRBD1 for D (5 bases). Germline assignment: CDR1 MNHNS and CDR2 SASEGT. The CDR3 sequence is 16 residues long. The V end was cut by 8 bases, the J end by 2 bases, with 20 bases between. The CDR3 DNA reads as TGTGCCAGCTCCGGTTTAAGGGGAAGATTCACAGATACGCAGTATTTT. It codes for CASSGLRGRFTDTQYF.

The CDR3 reads CASSISASGTKNIQYF. The CDR3 coding sequence is TGTGCCAGTAGTATATCGGCTAGCGGTACCAAAAACATTCAGTACTTC. This chain links TRBV19 with TRBJ2-4, with 7 positions matching TRBD2. This CDR3 spans 16 amino acids. The germline CDR1 and CDR2 sequences are LNHDA and SQIVND (reference sequence). The V segment lost 2 bases and the J segment 2 bases; nucleotides outside the gene matches: 6.

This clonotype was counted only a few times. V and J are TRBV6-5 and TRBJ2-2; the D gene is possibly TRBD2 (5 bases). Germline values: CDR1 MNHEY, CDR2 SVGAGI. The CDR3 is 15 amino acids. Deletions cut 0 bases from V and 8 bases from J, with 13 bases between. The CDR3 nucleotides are TGTGCCAGCAGTTACTCCCCCGTCCCGGGGGGGGAGCTGTTTTTT. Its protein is CASSYSPVPGGELFF.

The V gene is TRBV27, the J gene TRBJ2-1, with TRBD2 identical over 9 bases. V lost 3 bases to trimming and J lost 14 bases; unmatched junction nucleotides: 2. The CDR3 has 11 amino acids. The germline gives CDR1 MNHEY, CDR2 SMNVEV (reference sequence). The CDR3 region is CASSFGTSKFF. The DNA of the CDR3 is TGTGCCAGCAGTTTTGGGACTAGCAAGTTCTTC.

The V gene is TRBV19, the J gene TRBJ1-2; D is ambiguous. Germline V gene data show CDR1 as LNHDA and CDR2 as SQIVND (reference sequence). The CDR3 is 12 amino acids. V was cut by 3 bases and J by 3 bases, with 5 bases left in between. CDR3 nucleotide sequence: TGTGCCAGTAGTATTTCCGACTATGGCTACACCTTC. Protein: CASSISDYGYTF. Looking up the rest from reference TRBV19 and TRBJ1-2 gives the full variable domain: DGGITQSPKYLFRKEGQNVTLSCEQNLNHDAMYWYRQDPGQGLRLIYYSQIVNDFQKGDIAEGYSVSREKKESFPLTVTSAQKNPTAFYLCASSISDYGYTFGSGTRLTVV.

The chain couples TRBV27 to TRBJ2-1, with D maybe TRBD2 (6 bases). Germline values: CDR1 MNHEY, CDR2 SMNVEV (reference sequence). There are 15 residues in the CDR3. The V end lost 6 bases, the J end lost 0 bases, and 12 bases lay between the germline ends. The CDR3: CASSRGASSYNEQFF. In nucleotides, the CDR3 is TGTGCCAGCAGCCGCGGGGCCAGCTCCTACAATGAGCAGTTCTTC.

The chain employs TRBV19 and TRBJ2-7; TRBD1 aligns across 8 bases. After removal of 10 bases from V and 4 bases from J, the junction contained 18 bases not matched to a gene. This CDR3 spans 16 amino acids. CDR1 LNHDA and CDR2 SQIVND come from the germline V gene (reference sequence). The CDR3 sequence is CATKRSTRGQVYEQYF. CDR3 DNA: TGTGCCACCAAAAGGAGTACGCGGGGACAGGTTTACGAGCAGTACTTC.

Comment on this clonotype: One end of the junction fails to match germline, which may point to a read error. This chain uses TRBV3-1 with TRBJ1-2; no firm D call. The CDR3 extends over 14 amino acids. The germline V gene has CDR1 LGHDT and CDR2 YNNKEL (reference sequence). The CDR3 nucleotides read TGTGTCAGCAGCCAAGAGCGTCAGGACTATGGCTACACCTTC. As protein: CVSSQERQDYGYTF.

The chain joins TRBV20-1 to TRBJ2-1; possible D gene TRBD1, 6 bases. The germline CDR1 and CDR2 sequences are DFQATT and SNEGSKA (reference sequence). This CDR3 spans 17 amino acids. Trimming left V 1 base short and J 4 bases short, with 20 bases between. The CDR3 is CSARATGTLGVYNEQFF. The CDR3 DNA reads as TGCAGTGCTAGAGCCACCGGGACACTTGGGGTGTACAATGAGCAGTTCTTC.

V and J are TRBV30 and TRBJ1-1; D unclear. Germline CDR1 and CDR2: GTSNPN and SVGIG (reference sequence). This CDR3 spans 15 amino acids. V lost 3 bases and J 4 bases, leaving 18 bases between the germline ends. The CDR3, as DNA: TGTGCCTGGAGAGTTGCGGGCCTCTTCATCACTGAAGCTTTCTTT. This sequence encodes CAWRVAGLFITEAFF.